This TCR beta chain was found in a study of tumor-infiltrating lymphocytes in localized non-small cell lung cancer. Study-level results: Available tissue quantity limited TCR sequencing to a patient subset. Higher tumor T cell infiltration than in uninvolved lung was supported by TCRbeta sequencing.

This CDR3 is 14 amino acids long. The germline V gene has CDR1 SNHLY and CDR2 FYNNEI. Between the trimmed V and J ends, which lost 6 bases and 7 bases, there was a span of 13 bases. On this clone itself: Its specificity is not known.

The data were produced by immunoSEQ multiplex PCR, yet TCRdb's version contains in-frame clones alone and is incomplete. The sample lists about 9,700 clones, 70% to 80% occurring once. This clonotype originated in a human donor with non-small cell lung cancer. The sequencing sample was made of lung tumor tissue. V usage is TRBV2 and J usage is TRBJ1-6, with D unresolved. The CDR3 spells CASRTDGLNSPLHF. The DNA of the CDR3 is TGTGCCAGCAGAACAGACGGACTAAATTCACCCCTCCACTTT. Full variable domain (missing parts from reference TRBV2 and TRBJ1-6): EPEVTQTPSHQVTQMGQEVILRCVPISNHLYFYWYRQILGQKVEFLVSFYNNEISEKSEIFDDQFSVERPDGSNFTLKIRSTKLEDSAMYFCASRTDGLNSPLHFGNGTRLTVT.